The rows below give T cell receptor beta chains drawn from one sample of a study of shared clonotypes between healthy human individuals. Only in-frame clones appear in the TCRdb table, and some are missing; sequencing was by immunoSEQ multiplex PCR. The sample lists more than 1.2 million clones, about 98.5% occurring once. Sequencing used naive CD4+ T cells sorted from blood. Receptors originate from a man aged 25 to 40 in good health. CDR3s include the opening cysteine and the closing phenylalanine or tryptophan. D genes are given only for firm matches. Clone sizes are given selectively: once, few, many, or a class where the clone is expanded.

TRBV25-1	TRBJ1-1	-	TRBD1	CASSDIDRGGTEAFF	TGTGCCAGCAGTGACATAGACAGGGGGGGCACTGAAGCTTTCTTT
TRBV7-8	TRBJ1-4	-	TRBD1	CASSWRGQGGEKLFF	TGTGCCAGCAGCTGGAGGGGACAGGGTGGTGAAAAACTGTTTTTT
TRBV25-1	TRBJ1-2	-	TRBD1	CASSRQGTYGYTF	TGTGCCAGTTCCCGACAGGGTACCTATGGCTACACCTTC
TRBV28	TRBJ2-2	-	-	CASSFRDLTGELFF	TGTGCCAGCAGTTTTCGGGATTTAACCGGGGAGCTGTTTTTT
TRBV5-1	TRBJ2-7	-	-	CASSLAGNSYEQYF	TGCGCCAGCAGCTTGGCAGGGAATTCCTACGAGCAGTACTTC
TRBV5-1	TRBJ1-4	-	-	CASSTGIGEKLFF	TGCGCCAGCTCGACGGGGATTGGGGAAAAACTGTTTTTT
TRBV18	TRBJ2-1	-	-	CASSSNGRPSYNEQFF	TGTGCCAGCTCATCAAATGGGAGACCCTCCTACAATGAGCAGTTCTTC
TRBV6-5	TRBJ1-2	-	-	CASSYVGRQNYGYTF	TGTGCCAGCAGTTACGTTGGGCGACAGAACTATGGCTACACCTTC
TRBV11-2	TRBJ2-7	-	-	CASSFGVAQYEQYF	TGTGCCAGCAGCTTTGGGGTAGCCCAGTACGAGCAGTACTTC
TRBV9	TRBJ2-1	-	-	CASSVDLGTYNEQFF	TGTGCCAGCAGCGTAGATCTCGGCACCTACAATGAGCAGTTCTTC
TRBV18	TRBJ2-7	once	-	CASSRSQGQTEQYF	TGTGCCAGCTCACGTTCCCAGGGACAAACCGAGCAGTACTTC
TRBV5-1	TRBJ2-1	-	TRBD2	CASSSRPGLAGGGNEQFF	TGCGCCAGCAGCAGTCGGCCGGGACTAGCGGGAGGTGGCAATGAGCAGTTCTTC
TRBV27	TRBJ2-2	-	TRBD2	CASRIAGGTGELFF	TGTGCCAGCAGAATAGCGGGAGGCACCGGGGAGCTGTTTTTT
TRBV7-2	TRBJ2-5	-	-	CASSLARAGWETQYF	TGTGCCAGCAGCTTAGCGCGGGCAGGGTGGGAGACCCAGTACTTC
TRBV5-5	TRBJ2-7	-	-	CASSSFDRYEQYF	TGTGCCAGCAGCTCATTCGACAGGTACGAGCAGTACTTC
TRBV25-1	TRBJ2-7	-	TRBD1	CASRGTVDQSYEQYF	TGTGCCAGCAGGGGGACAGTGGACCAGTCCTACGAGCAGTACTTC
TRBV9	TRBJ2-2	-	-	CASSVGAANTGELFF	TGTGCCAGCAGCGTAGGTGCAGCTAACACCGGGGAGCTGTTTTTT
TRBV4-1	TRBJ2-3	-	-	CASNQGGTLWVDTQYF	TGCGCCAGCAACCAGGGCGGGACCCTGTGGGTAGATACGCAGTATTTT
TRBV14	TRBJ2-7	-	-	CASSQEYSPRREQYF	TGTGCCAGCAGCCAAGAATACTCCCCCCGTCGCGAGCAGTACTTC
TRBV25-1	TRBJ1-2	-	-	CASSETGYGYTF	TGTGCCAGCAGTGAAACAGGGTATGGCTACACCTTC
TRBV28	TRBJ1-4	-	-	CASSFLGTTNEKLFF	TGTGCCAGCAGTTTTTTAGGTACAACTAATGAAAAACTGTTTTTT
TRBV6-1	TRBJ2-3	-	TRBD2	CASPSGVTDTQYF	TGTGCCAGCCCCAGCGGGGTAACGGATACGCAGTATTTT
TRBV6-5	TRBJ1-4	once	TRBD1	CASSLDRVNEKLFF	TGTGCCAGCAGCCTGGACAGGGTGAATGAAAAACTGTTTTTT
TRBV9	TRBJ2-1	-	TRBD2	CASSVRSSLAGANEQFF	TGTGCCAGCAGCGTTAGGTCGAGTCTAGCGGGAGCGAATGAGCAGTTCTTC
TRBV5-4	TRBJ2-5	-	TRBD2	CASRGPSSGVDQETQYF	TGTGCCAGCAGGGGACCCTCTAGCGGGGTGGACCAAGAGACCCAGTACTTC